What follows are 14 T cell receptor beta chains derived from one specimen sequenced in a study of CD8 T cells in Susac syndrome. After extraction with the RNeasy kit, 0.5 to 1 ug of the RNA was reverse transcribed using random hexamers. TCRdb passed the immunoSEQ multiplex PCR reads through MiXCR, listing each CDR3 protein once. The table records around 170,000 distinct CDR3 sequences, almost 96% of them present only once. Specimen: CD4+ T cells from PBMCs. All receptors derive from a human donor with Susac syndrome.

This clonotype came up once. CDR3 region: CASSFGDRDLSPLHF. The DNA of the CDR3 is TGTGCCAGCAGTTTTGGCGACAGGGATCTTTCACCCCTCCACTTT. The chain has TRBV12-3 or TRBV12-4 and TRBJ1-6; 7 bases are a match to TRBD1. J gave up 9 bases and V 3 bases, and 8 bases lay outside the gene matches. The CDR3 loop spans 15 amino acids.

The chain is built from TRBV9 and TRBJ2-3, with 10 bases aligning to TRBD2. CDR3 length: 16 residues. Germline loops: CDR1 SGDLS, CDR2 YYNGEE. Losses at the gene ends were 3 bases for V and 2 bases for J; bases not matched to a gene: 6. The CDR3 region is CASSGGTSVVTDTQYF. The CDR3 bases are TGTGCCAGCAGCGGGGGGACTAGCGTTGTCACAGATACGCAGTATTTT.

V and J are TRBV5-1 and TRBJ2-6; 8 positions match TRBD1. Germline values: CDR1 SGHRS, CDR2 YFSETQ. This CDR3 is 19 amino acids long. Trimming cost V 0 bases and J 1 base; bases outside gene matches: 9. CDR3 sequence reads: CASSLERTGQRSGANVLTF. CDR3 DNA sequence: TGCGCCAGCAGCTTGGAAAGGACAGGGCAACGGTCTGGGGCCAACGTCCTGACTTTC.

This chain connects TRBV9 to TRBJ1-1, with 7 bases fitting TRBD1. CDR3 length equals 14 residues. Germline values: CDR1 SGDLS, CDR2 YYNGEE. Germline trimming cut 4 bases from V and 4 bases from J; bases unmatched to any gene: 7. The CDR3 coding sequence is TGTGCCAGCAGCACACTGACAGGGTTCACTGAAGCTTTCTTT. This encodes CASSTLTGFTEAFF.

As DNA, the CDR3 is TGTGCCAGCAGCTTAACTGGGGGCACGGATGAGCAGTTCTTC. Its protein product is CASSLTGGTDEQFF. The V gene is TRBV7-3, the J gene TRBJ2-1, with D perhaps TRBD1 (6 bases). The CDR3 is 14 residues long. Between the trimmed V and J ends, which lost 0 bases and 8 bases, there was a span of 11 bases. CDR1 and CDR2 (germline): SGHTA, FQGTGA.

V gene TRBV4-2 combines with J gene TRBJ2-7; 7 nucleotides agree with TRBD2. The V gene end was trimmed by 0 bases and the J gene end by 9 bases; junction bases not matched to a gene: 11. This CDR3 region has 15 residues. Germline V CDR1 and CDR2: LGHNA, YNFKEQ. The CDR3 protein is CASSQDPGGGFGQYF. The CDR3 bases are TGTGCCAGCAGCCAAGACCCGGGGGGTGGATTTGGGCAGTACTTC.

The chain links TRBV4-2 to TRBJ2-1; possible D gene TRBD2, 5 bases. CDR3 size: 15 residues. Germline values: CDR1 LGHNA, CDR2 YNFKEQ. Between the trimmed V and J ends, which lost 4 bases and 7 bases, there was a span of 17 bases. In DNA form, the CDR3 reads TGTGCCAGCAGCCCTAAACCTTATAGCGAGAATGAGCAGTTCTTC. Its translation: CASSPKPYSENEQFF.

J is TRBJ1-1 and V is TRBV20-1; unclear D gene. In germline, CDR1 is DFQATT, CDR2 SNEGSKA (reference sequence). The CDR3 contains 11 residues. Between the trimmed V and J ends, which lost 5 bases and 2 bases, there was a span of 6 bases. CDR3 nucleotides: TGCAGTGCTCGTCAAAACACTGAAGCTTTCTTT. This translates into CSARQNTEAFF.

The rearrangement links TRBV4-1 to TRBJ2-3; D is uncertain. Germline lookup yields CDR1 MGHRA and CDR2 YSYEKL. The V end lost 1 base, the J end lost 8 bases, and 13 bases lay between the germline ends. The CDR3 is 14 residues long. The CDR3 nucleotides are TGCGCCAGCAGCCAAGTTGTCGACTCCGGTACGCAGTATTTT. Protein product: CASSQVVDSGTQYF.

The genes are TRBV6-2 or TRBV6-3 and TRBJ1-1, with 10 bases lining up with TRBD1. Germline V gene lookup returns CDR1 MNHEY and CDR2 SVGEGT. There are 16 residues in the CDR3. Trimming at V came to 2 bases and at J to 5 bases, leaving 8 bases not matched to a gene. The CDR3 is CASSYETGGASTEAFF. The DNA of the CDR3 is TGTGCCAGCAGTTACGAGACAGGGGGCGCGTCGACTGAAGCTTTCTTT.

The chain carries TRBV11-2 and TRBJ1-4; 9 positions agree with TRBD1. V trimming: 5 bases; J trimming: 7 bases; junction bases outside the gene matches: 5. There are 14 residues in the CDR3. Germline V gene sequence: CDR1 SGHAT, CDR2 FQNNGV. CDR3 in DNA: TGTGCCAGCAGCGAACAGGGGGCGAGTGAAAAACTGTTTTTT. The encoded protein is CASSEQGASEKLFF. Filled out from reference TRBV11-2 and TRBJ1-4, the complete variable domain reads EAGVAQSPRYKIIEKRQSVAFWCNPISGHATLYWYQQILGQGPKLLIQFQNNGVVDDSQLPKDRFSAERLKGVDSTLKIQPAKLEDSAVYLCASSEQGASEKLFFGSGTQLSVL.

The chain carries TRBV5-1 and TRBJ1-6; D is undetermined. CDR1 SGHRS and CDR2 YFSETQ come from the germline V gene. V lost 2 bases, J lost 0 bases, and 9 bases lay in between. This CDR3 region has 16 residues. The CDR3: CASSLQSSSYNSPLHF. CDR3 DNA sequence: TGCGCCAGCAGCTTACAATCGAGCTCCTATAATTCACCCCTCCACTTT.

This clonotype was picked up one time. The V gene is TRBV4-1, the J gene TRBJ2-1; 12 positions match TRBD2. The CDR3 is 18 residues long. The V gene end was trimmed by 0 bases and the J gene end by 4 bases; junction bases not matched to a gene: 7. Germline loops: CDR1 MGHRA, CDR2 YSYEKL. CDR3: CASSQDGILAGGYNEQFF. CDR3 coding DNA: TGCGCCAGCAGCCAAGATGGTATACTAGCGGGGGGTTACAATGAGCAGTTCTTC.

This clonotype came up once. V is TRBV5-6 and J is TRBJ1-1, with a possible D match to TRBD1 (5 bases). Trimming removed 0 bases from V and 4 bases from J, with 13 bases in between. Germline-derived CDR1 and CDR2 are SGHDT and YYEEEE. The CDR3 is made up of 15 amino acids. This CDR3 reads CASSLGAGRTTEAFF. Here the CDR3 DNA reads TGTGCCAGCAGCTTGGGGGCAGGGAGAACCACTGAAGCTTTCTTT.